This section outlines one TCR beta chain sequence together with its context. The record originates from a study of CD8+ T cells in alopecia areata. Overall study context: People stayed on tofacitinib for 6 to 18 months, then stopped the drug for 6 months.

CDR1 and CDR2 (germline): SGHTA, FQGNSA. The CDR3 extends over 19 amino acids. V gave up 5 bases and J gave up 1 base; unmatched junction bases: 13. Alopecia areata patients had lesional scalp punch biopsies and peripheral blood taken from them. The sequencing template was cDNA reverse transcribed from extracted RNA. This table comes from immunoSEQ multiplex PCR, and its TCRdb copy is limited to in-frame clones, with some not included. The sample records 150,000 or so clones, around 47% being singletons. This TCR derives from a human donor with alopecia areata. J is TRBJ2-3 and V is TRBV7-2; TRBD2 matches 12 bases. Sequencing used CD4+ T cells sorted from blood. CDR3 region: CASSLQTLAGGPRTDTQYF. CDR3 in DNA: TGTGCCAGCAGCCTACAAACCCTAGCGGGAGGGCCGCGCACAGATACGCAGTATTTT.